These T cell receptor beta chains were read from a single sample in a study of CD8 T cells in Susac syndrome. TCRdb redid the calling of the immunoSEQ multiplex PCR reads with MiXCR, one entry per CDR3 protein. The sample shows about 210,000 distinct CDR3 sequences, around 96% of them seen only once. The sample comprised CD4+ T cells from PBMCs. All receptors come from a human donor with multiple sclerosis. Both conserved end residues are part of each CDR3. The D gene is left open where the match is weak. Only part of the rows carry a size: once, few, many, or a class if the clone is expanded.

TRBJ2-2 TRBD1 TRBV2 . TGTGCCAGGGGACAGGCGACCGGGGAGCTGTTTTTT CARGQATGELFF
TRBJ1-1 . TRBV4-1 . TGCGCCAGCAGCCAAGATCAGGTCGGAGGGAACACTGAAGCTTTCTTT CASSQDQVGGNTEAFF
TRBJ2-3 . TRBV11-2 . TGTGCCAGCAGCTCACAGGGTTTTCACAATACGCAGTATTTT CASSSQGFHNTQYF
TRBJ2-1 TRBD2 TRBV29-1 . TGCAGCGTTGAAGATCAGATTAGCGGGAGTACCTACAATGAGCAGTTCTTC CSVEDQISGSTYNEQFF
TRBJ2-5 . TRBV9 . TGTGCCAGCAGCGTATTTGGGGGGATTACGGAGACCCAGTACTTC CASSVFGGITETQYF
TRBJ2-2 . TRBV15 . TGTGCCACCAGCAGAGGGGGGAACACCGGGGAGCTGTTTTTT CATSRGGNTGELFF
TRBJ2-7 TRBD2 TRBV5-1 . TGCGCCAGCAGCCTCGGACTAGCGGGAGTGACGGTACACGAGCAGTACTTC CASSLGLAGVTVHEQYF
TRBJ1-2 . TRBV29-1 once TGCAGCGTTGAGCCGGGGTGGGCAGGCTATGGCTACACCTTC CSVEPGWAGYGYTF
TRBJ2-3 . TRBV20-1 . TGCAGTGCTAGACGGAGACGCACAGATACGCAGTATTTT CSARRRRTDTQYF
TRBJ2-5 . TRBV14 . TGTGCCAGCAGCCAAGAGACCCAGTACTTC CASSQETQYF
TRBJ1-2 . TRBV29-1 . TGCAGCGACGTAGGACAAAGCTCACTATATGGCTACACCTTC CSDVGQSSLYGYTF
TRBJ2-7 . TRBV3-1 . TGTGCCAGCAGCTCCCGCGGTAGCGGCGTTTTGGGGGTTTACGAGCAGTACTTC CASSSRGSGVLGVYEQYF
TRBJ2-7 TRBD2 TRBV20-1 . TGCAGTGCTAGAGATGTTGCGGGGGGCTACTACGAGCAGTACTTC CSARDVAGGYYEQYF
TRBJ2-3 . TRBV5-1 . TGCGCCAGCAGCTTCAACTCCAGATTCACAGATACGCAGTATTTT CASSFNSRFTDTQYF
TRBJ2-3 . TRBV29-1 . TGCAGCGTTGAAGCCCGAACTAGCACAGATACGCAGTATTTT CSVEARTSTDTQYF
TRBJ2-3 . TRBV24-1 once TGTGCCACCAGTGAATCCCGACTAGCAGATACGCAGTATTTT CATSESRLADTQYF
TRBJ1-5 . TRBV7-9 . TGTGCCAGCAGCGGACCCGGGAGCAATCAGCCCCAGCATTTT CASSGPGSNQPQHF
TRBJ1-1 . TRBV4-1 once TGCGCCAGCAGGATGGCAGGTGGCACTGAAGCTTTCTTT CASRMAGGTEAFF
TRBJ2-2 TRBD1 TRBV29-1 once TGCAGCGTTGAAAAACCCTCCAGGGGGCGAAGTACCGGGGAGCTGTTTTTT CSVEKPSRGRSTGELFF
TRBJ2-1 . TRBV15 . TGTGCCACCAGCAAGACAGTAAACTACAATGAGCAGTTCTTC CATSKTVNYNEQFF
TRBJ2-1 . TRBV12-3/TRBV12-4 . TGTGCCAGCAGTTTTCAGGTAGCCGTCGACAATGAGCAGTTCTTC CASSFQVAVDNEQFF
TRBJ1-2 TRBD1 TRBV6-6 . TGTGCCAGCAGCGGACAGGGAATCTATGGCTACACCTTC CASSGQGIYGYTF
TRBJ2-7 . TRBV19 . TGTGCCAGTAGTACCCCCGGGGGAACGAAAAACGAGCAGTACTTC CASSTPGGTKNEQYF
TRBJ2-3 TRBD1 TRBV3-1 . TGTGCCAGCAGCCAAGATGTGCCAGGGGGTGTAGATACGCAGTATTTT CASSQDVPGGVDTQYF
TRBJ2-7 . TRBV28 . TGTGCCAGCAGTTTGTCCGGGACGTACAGCTCCTACGAGCAGTACTTC CASSLSGTYSSYEQYF
TRBJ2-5 . TRBV18 once TGTGCCAGCTCAGCGGACGGCCAAGAGACCCAGTACTTC CASSADGQETQYF
TRBJ2-2 . TRBV11-1 . TGTGCCAGCAGCCCCACCGGGGAGCTGTTTTTT CASSPTGELFF
TRBJ1-4 TRBD1 TRBV19 . TGTGCCAGTACCCAAACGGGACAGCTCATCGGTGAAAAACTGTTTTTT CASTQTGQLIGEKLFF
TRBJ2-3 TRBD2 TRBV6-5 once TGTGCCAGCAGACCAGGACTAGCTGTAGATACGCAGTATTTT CASRPGLAVDTQYF
TRBJ2-3 . TRBV12-3/TRBV12-4 once TGTGCCAGCAGTTTCTTCCGGGGGCCCACAGATACGCAGTATTTT CASSFFRGPTDTQYF
TRBJ2-1 . TRBV28 . TGTGCCAGCAGTTTAACGCTAGCGCAGTACAATGAGCAGTTCTTC CASSLTLAQYNEQFF
TRBJ2-1 TRBD2 TRBV9 . TGTGCCAGCAGCGTACGACTAGCGGGAGGGGATGAGCAGTTCTTC CASSVRLAGGDEQFF
TRBJ1-1 . TRBV30 once TGTGCCTGGAGGACGGGCAGGGCTTACACTGAAGCTTTCTTT CAWRTGRAYTEAFF
TRBJ2-3 . TRBV23-1 . TGCGCCAGCAGTCAGTGGCCACCGAGAGTGGTTAGCACAGATACGCAGTATTTT CASSQWPPRVVSTDTQYF
TRBJ2-1 . TRBV7-2 . TGTGCCAGCAGCTGGGACGGACAATACAATGAGCAGTTCTTC CASSWDGQYNEQFF
TRBJ2-1 TRBD2 TRBV28 . TGTGCCAGCAATGCCCCGTTAGCGGGCTCCTACAATGAGCAGTTCTTC CASNAPLAGSYNEQFF
TRBJ2-1 . TRBV28 . TGTGCCAGCAGTTTCCTGGGGGCTGAGCAGTTCTTC CASSFLGAEQFF
TRBJ1-6 . TRBV20-1 . TGCAGTGCTGTAACGGGACGGCCAAGCTCCTATAATTCACCCCTCCACTTT CSAVTGRPSSYNSPLHF
TRBJ2-2 TRBD2 TRBV5-4 . TGTGCCAGCAGCAGGGGGACTAGCGCGGACGCGAACACCGGGGAGCTGTTTTTT CASSRGTSADANTGELFF
TRBJ1-5 . TRBV28 . TGTGCCAGCAGCCCGCCCGTCATCCAGCCCCAGCATTTT CASSPPVIQPQHF
TRBJ2-3 . TRBV30 . TGTGCCTGGAGTGTACCGTTTCGCACAGATACGCAGTATTTT CAWSVPFRTDTQYF
TRBJ2-1 TRBD2 TRBV12-3/TRBV12-4 . TGTGCCAGCAGTATTAGCGGGAGAAGGGACAATGAGCAGTTCTTC CASSISGRRDNEQFF
TRBJ1-2 TRBD1 TRBV7-9 . TGTGCCAGCAGCGCGGACAGGCCAGGGTATGGCTACACCTTC CASSADRPGYGYTF
TRBJ2-7 . TRBV7-9 . TGTGCCAGTATGTTGGGACCGTCCTACGAGCAGTACTTC CASMLGPSYEQYF
TRBJ2-7 TRBD1 TRBV5-1 . TGCGCCAGCCACCCGGGACAGGCTGTTCCCTACGAGCAGTACTTC CASHPGQAVPYEQYF
TRBJ2-3 TRBD2 TRBV18 . TGTGCCAGCTTCCAGCGGGAGGCAGATACGCAGTATTTT CASFQREADTQYF
TRBJ1-2 . TRBV9 . TGTGCCAGCAGCTCGACCGAAGTCAATGGCTACACCTTC CASSSTEVNGYTF
TRBJ1-1 TRBD1 TRBV9 . TGTGCCAGCAGCGTGGGACAGGGGGCGGGAGTTACTGAAGCTTTCTTT CASSVGQGAGVTEAFF
TRBJ2-5 . TRBV5-4 . TGTGCCAGCAGCTTGGGAGGGTCCACCCAGTACTTC CASSLGGSTQYF
TRBJ1-5 . TRBV19 . TGTGCCAGTAGTAATTGGGGGACATCTCAGCCCCAGCATTTT CASSNWGTSQPQHF
TRBJ1-2 . TRBV9 . TGTGCCAGCAGCGAACAGGGATGGGGCTACACCTTC CASSEQGWGYTF
TRBJ1-6 TRBD1 TRBV6-1 few TGTGCCAGCAGGGAAGGGACAGCTAATTCACCCCTCCACTTT CASREGTANSPLHF
TRBJ1-1 TRBD1 TRBV24-1 . TGTGCCACCAGTGACCCTGGACAGGGGAACACTGAAGCTTTCTTT CATSDPGQGNTEAFF
TRBJ2-7 . TRBV20-1 . TGCAGTGCTAGGAGTGGGGCCTTGTCCTACGAGCAGTACTTC CSARSGALSYEQYF
TRBJ2-7 . TRBV30 . TGTGCCTGGAGTGTACTTGGCTTGTTCGAGCAGTACTTC CAWSVLGLFEQYF